The clone carrying this T cell receptor beta chain was counted ten times or more. What it binds is not known. Template switching, a step in the protocol, added a universal primer site, and cDNA carried unique molecular identifiers. TCRdb passed the 5' RACE reads through MiXCR, listing each CDR3 protein once. The data show under 900,000 distinct CDR3 sequences, roughly 18% seen once. This CDR3 has 16 amino acids. V lost 3 bases and J 2 bases, leaving 15 bases between the germline ends. The source of the sample is a study of identical twins. Findings and caveats of the study: Not following the same donors, the study drew its conclusions from cross-sectional statistical analysis. Out-of-frame alpha sequences common to twins exhibited an excess of low generation probability.

These same data were also listed under a study on T cells expressing NK-cell markers. That work states: Top CD8+ clonotypes included the dominant CD3+CD56+NKG2C+ clonotypes in roughly 6 donors.

The sequence was collected from a woman aged 18-29 years in good health. This chain connects TRBV12-3 or TRBV12-4 to TRBJ2-3; D gene uncertain. The sequenced material came from PBMCs. In nucleotides, the CDR3 is TGTGCCAGCAGTTTGGGCATTAACCCAACCACAGATACGCAGTATTTT. Translation: CASSLGINPTTDTQYF.